This entry lists 18 T cell receptor beta chains sequenced from one sample in a study of cytomegalovirus exposure and HLA in healthy donors (dated by TCRdb to 2015 to 2018). The library was produced with the immunoSEQ multiplex PCR assay. TCRdb mirrors the immuneACCESS table, restricted to in-frame sequences. Some clones are absent from its copies; in checked studies, under half trace to an unresolved V gene, and the reason for the others is unknown. Present in this sample are about 120,000 clones, about 88% of which were seen just once. The top ten hold about 4% of the sample. Sequencing was done on a sample of PBMCs. These receptors all come from a man aged 18 to 35 in good health and CMV-seropositive.

This clone was found once. CDR3 sequence: CASTSYWDRGPGEYGYTF. CDR3 bases: TGTGCCAGCACCTCCTATTGGGACAGGGGGCCCGGGGAGTATGGCTACACCTTC. This chain joins TRBV28 and TRBJ1-2, with 12 bases fitting TRBD1. CDR1 and CDR2 from the germline V gene are MDHEN and SYDVKM. This CDR3 has 18 amino acids. With V trimmed by 7 bases and J by 5 bases, 17 bases remained unmatched.

The sample holds one count of this clone. The V call is TRBV6-5, the J call TRBJ2-5, with 8 bases matching TRBD2. From germline, CDR1 is MNHEY and CDR2 SVGAGI. J gave up 5 bases and V 4 bases, and 12 bases lay outside the gene matches. The CDR3 runs to 16 residues. CDR3 coding DNA: TGTGCCAGCAGTTTCATACCCGGGGGGGCGGTTGAGACCCAGTACTTC. This gives the protein CASSFIPGGAVETQYF.

The CDR3 protein is CASSLSAGELFF. CDR3 coding DNA: TGTGCCAGCAGCTTGTCGGCCGGGGAGCTGTTTTTT. The V call is TRBV5-6, the J call TRBJ2-2, with no clear D. The CDR3 sequence is 12 residues long. Germline loops: CDR1 SGHDT, CDR2 YYEEEE. The V gene lost 1 base and the J gene lost 6 bases, with 4 bases spanning the gap.

CDR3 in DNA: TGTGCCAGCAGTGCGGGACAGGTGGCCTACGAGCAGTACTTC. It codes for CASSAGQVAYEQYF. V is TRBV28 and J is TRBJ2-7, with 8 nucleotides matching TRBD1. The CDR3 length is 14 residues. V lost 5 bases and J lost 2; bases outside the gene matches: 5. Per the germline V gene, CDR1 is MDHEN and CDR2 is SYDVKM.

This chain connects TRBV27 to TRBJ1-5, with TRBD1 matching over 7 bases. Germline CDR1 MNHEY, CDR2 SMNVEV (reference sequence). This CDR3 spans 14 amino acids. With V trimmed by 3 bases and J by 7 bases, 6 bases remained unmatched. CDR3 nucleotides: TGTGCCAGCAGTTTTTGGGGCAGGGGGCAGCCCCAGCATTTT. It is translated as CASSFWGRGQPQHF.

The rearrangement joins TRBV7-6 to TRBJ1-2; TRBD1 is a possible D gene (5 bases). The germline V and J ends were trimmed by 2 bases and 8 bases, with 12 bases remaining between them. The CDR3 extends over 13 amino acids. Germline lookup yields CDR1 SGHVS and CDR2 FNYEAQ. CDR3 in DNA: TGTGCCAGCAGCTTATCAGGGATTGAGGGCTACACCTTC. Protein product: CASSLSGIEGYTF.

This sequence joins TRBV19 and TRBJ1-2; 9 bases are a match to TRBD1. The ends lost 7 bases at V and 4 bases at J; junction bases unmatched: 4. CDR3 length equals 13 residues. CDR1 and CDR2 from the germline V gene are LNHDA and SQIVND (reference sequence). CDR3 in amino acids: CASTTGGTYGYTF. CDR3 nucleotides: TGTGCCAGTACTACAGGGGGCACCTATGGCTACACCTTC.

This clone occurred a few times. V and J are TRBV19 and TRBJ2-7; weak D call: TRBD1 (6 bases). Germline CDR1 and CDR2: LNHDA and SQIVND (reference sequence). The CDR3 runs 16 residues. Trimming pared 4 bases from V and 6 bases from J, leaving 22 bases between. CDR3 residues: CASSTVGTRTQGEQYF. CDR3 in DNA: TGTGCCAGTAGTACCGTAGGGACACGCACTCAGGGCGAGCAGTACTTC.

The chain employs TRBV5-1 and TRBJ1-6; the match to TRBD1 covers 7 bases. The trim removed 5 bases at V and 0 bases at J, leaving 17 bases unmatched. CDR3 length: 20 residues. CDR1 and CDR2 from the germline V gene are SGHRS and YFSETQ. The CDR3 sequence: CASSPIPGTAMSSYNSPLHF. CDR3 coding DNA: TGCGCCAGCAGTCCAATCCCCGGGACAGCAATGAGCTCCTATAATTCACCCCTCCACTTT.

V is TRBV7-9 and J is TRBJ2-3; 8 nucleotides line up with TRBD1. CDR3 length: 17 amino acids. Trimming cost V 5 bases and J 2 bases; bases outside gene matches: 12. CDR1 SEHNR and CDR2 FQNEAQ come from the germline V gene (reference sequence). CDR3 in amino acids: CASSRDRSLKITDTQYF. Written as DNA, the CDR3 is TGTGCCAGCAGCCGGGACAGGTCCCTTAAAATCACAGATACGCAGTATTTT.

The V and J genes are TRBV2 and TRBJ1-2, with D hard to call. Between the trimmed V and J ends, which lost 4 bases and 0 bases, there was a span of 18 bases. Germline V gene sequence: CDR1 SNHLY, CDR2 FYNNEI. This CDR3 region has 17 residues. CDR3 in DNA: TGTGCCAGCAGTGTCTGGCCTGTCTTGCTGACTAACTATGGCTACACCTTC. It translates to CASSVWPVLLTNYGYTF.

This rearrangement joins TRBV6-1 to TRBJ2-6, with D perhaps matching TRBD1 (6 bases). The CDR3 sequence is 16 residues long. The V end lost 3 bases, the J end lost 4 bases, and 13 bases lay between the germline ends. Looked up from germline, CDR1 is MNHNS and CDR2 is SASEGT. CDR3 amino acids: CASSEATGSGANVLTF. In DNA form, the CDR3 reads TGTGCCAGCAGTGAGGCTACAGGGTCCGGGGCCAACGTCCTGACTTTC.

The J gene is TRBJ2-3, the V gene TRBV28; the match to TRBD2 covers 12 bases. Germline assignment: CDR1 MDHEN and CDR2 SYDVKM. With 5 bases clipped from V and 0 bases from J, the junction kept 6 bases outside the gene matches. This CDR3 has 17 amino acids. For the CDR3, the DNA is TGTGCCAGCAGTCCCACCGGACTAGCGGGGAGCACAGATACGCAGTATTTT. Protein product: CASSPTGLAGSTDTQYF.

This chain connects TRBV30 to TRBJ1-5; TRBD1 agrees at 7 bases. The CDR3 is made up of 15 amino acids. V gave up 1 base and J gave up 1 base; unmatched junction bases: 4. The germline V gene has CDR1 GTSNPN and CDR2 SVGIG (reference sequence). The CDR3 loop is CAWSAGTASNQPQHF. Here the CDR3 DNA reads TGTGCCTGGAGTGCCGGGACAGCCAGCAATCAGCCCCAGCATTTT.

J is TRBJ2-1 and V is TRBV27; TRBD2 aligns across 8 bases. Germline assignment: CDR1 MNHEY and CDR2 SMNVEV (reference sequence). This CDR3 is 17 amino acids long. The junction had 7 bases not matched to a gene; V was cut back by 3 bases and J by 0 bases. The chain's CDR3 is CASSLIGGASSYNEQFF. As DNA, the CDR3 is TGTGCCAGCAGTTTGATCGGGGGGGCCTCCTCCTACAATGAGCAGTTCTTC.

The V call is TRBV28, the J call TRBJ1-2, with 10 bases identical to TRBD1. The length of the CDR3 is 15 residues. With V trimmed by 4 bases and J by 6 bases, 8 bases remained unmatched. In germline, CDR1 is MDHEN, CDR2 SYDVKM. The CDR3 spells CASSSTGQGLDGYTF. The CDR3 coding sequence is TGTGCCAGCAGTTCCACGGGACAGGGGTTGGATGGCTACACCTTC.

This chain joins TRBV6-4 and TRBJ2-1, with TRBD2 identical over 7 bases. V lost 2 bases, J lost 9 bases, and 10 bases stayed unmatched. The CDR3 runs to 15 residues. CDR1 is MRHNA and CDR2 is SNTAGT in the germline V gene. CDR3 region: CASSDGAGDGSEQFF. DNA for the CDR3: TGTGCCAGCAGTGACGGGGCGGGGGACGGGAGTGAGCAGTTCTTC.

With regard to this clone: Other DNA sequences in the same sample also yield this CDR3. V usage is TRBV5-1 and J usage is TRBJ1-1; D remains ambiguous. The germline V gene encodes CDR1 SGHRS and CDR2 YFSETQ. CDR3 size: 13 residues. The V end was cut by 3 bases, the J end by 0 bases, with 6 bases between. CDR3 nucleotides: TGCGCCAGCAGCTCAGAAGTGAACACTGAAGCTTTCTTT. Translated, it gives CASSSEVNTEAFF.